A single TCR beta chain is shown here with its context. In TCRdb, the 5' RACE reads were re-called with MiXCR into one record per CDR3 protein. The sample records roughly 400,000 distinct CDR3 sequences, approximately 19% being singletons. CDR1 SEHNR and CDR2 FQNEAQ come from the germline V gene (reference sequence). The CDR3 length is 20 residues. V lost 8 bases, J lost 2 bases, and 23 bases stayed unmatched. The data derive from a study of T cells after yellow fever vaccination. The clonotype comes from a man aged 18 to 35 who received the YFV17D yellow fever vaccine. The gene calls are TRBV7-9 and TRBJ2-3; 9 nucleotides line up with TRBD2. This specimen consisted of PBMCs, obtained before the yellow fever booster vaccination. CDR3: CASFMTLTGAPSGDTDTQYF. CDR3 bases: TGTGCCAGCTTTATGACCCTTACGGGGGCCCCTAGCGGGGACACAGATACGCAGTATTTT.